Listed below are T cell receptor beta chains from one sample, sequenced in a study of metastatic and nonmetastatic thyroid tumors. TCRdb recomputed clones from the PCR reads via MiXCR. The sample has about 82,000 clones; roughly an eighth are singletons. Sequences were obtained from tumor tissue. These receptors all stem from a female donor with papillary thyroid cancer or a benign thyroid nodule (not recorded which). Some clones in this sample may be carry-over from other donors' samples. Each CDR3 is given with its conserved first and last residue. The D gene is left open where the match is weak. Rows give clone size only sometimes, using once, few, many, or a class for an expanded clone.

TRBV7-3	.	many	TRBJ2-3	TGTGCCAGCAGCTTACTGGGAGGTGCCACAGATACGCAGTATTTT	CASSLLGGATDTQYF
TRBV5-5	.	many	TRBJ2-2	TGTGCCAGCAGCTTGGAGGGGGACGGGGAGCTGTTTTTT	CASSLEGDGELFF
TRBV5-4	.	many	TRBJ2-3	TGTGCCAGCAGCTTGGCCGCCGGTAGCAGTACGCAGTATTTT	CASSLAAGSSTQYF
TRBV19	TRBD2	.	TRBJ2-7	TGTGCCAGTAAGGGACTAGCGGGAGTAACCTACGAGCAGTACTTC	CASKGLAGVTYEQYF
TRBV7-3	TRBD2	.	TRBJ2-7	TGTGCCAGCAGCCGACTAGCGGGTTACGAGCAGTACTTC	CASSRLAGYEQYF
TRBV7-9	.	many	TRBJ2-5	TGTGCCAGCAGCTACCCGGACATCCGAGAGACCCAGTACTTC	CASSYPDIRETQYF
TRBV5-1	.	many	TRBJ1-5	TGCGCCAGCAGCATCGACAGCCGCAATCAGCCCCAGCATTTT	CASSIDSRNQPQHF
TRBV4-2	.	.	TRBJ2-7	TGTGCCAGCAGCCAAGATGGCTACAACTACGAGCAGTACTTC	CASSQDGYNYEQYF
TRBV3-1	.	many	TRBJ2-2	TGTGCCAGCAGCCCTTGGGGTTTCACCGGGGAGCTGTTTTTT	CASSPWGFTGELFF
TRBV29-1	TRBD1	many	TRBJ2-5	TGCAGCGTTGGAGACAGGGGGGAGACCCAGTACTTC	CSVGDRGETQYF
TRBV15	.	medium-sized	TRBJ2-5	TGTGCCACCAGCAGTCAGGGAAAGGGTTCGGGAGAGACCCAGTACTTC	CATSSQGKGSGETQYF
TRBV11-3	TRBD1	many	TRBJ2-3	TGTGCCAGCAGCCGGGACAGGGCAACAGATACGCAGTATTTT	CASSRDRATDTQYF
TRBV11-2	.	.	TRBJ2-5	TGTGCCGGCAGCTTAGACCCACTCCAAGAGACCCAGTACTTC	CAGSLDPLQETQYF
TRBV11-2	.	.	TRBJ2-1	TGTGCCAGCAGCCCCTCGGAGGGAGTTTACAATAAGCAGTTCTTC	CASSPSEGVYNKQFF
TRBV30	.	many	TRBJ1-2	TGTGCCTGGAGGTCAACGGGGGGCGGCTACACCTTC	CAWRSTGGGYTF
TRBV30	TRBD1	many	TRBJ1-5	TGTGCCTGGAGTGACCTCCGGGACAGGGGCATCCATCAGCCCCAGCATTTT	CAWSDLRDRGIHQPQHF
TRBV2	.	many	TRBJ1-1	TGTGCCAGCAGGGACCGGGGGATAAGGAACACTGAAGCTTTCTTT	CASRDRGIRNTEAFF
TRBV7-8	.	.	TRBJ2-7	TGTGCCAGCAGCTTAGGGCTACCTCCTACCTACGAGCAGTACTTC	CASSLGLPPTYEQYF
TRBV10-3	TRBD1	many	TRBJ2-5	TGTGCCATCAGTCGGGACAGGGGGCTACAAGAGACCCAGTACTTC	CAISRDRGLQETQYF
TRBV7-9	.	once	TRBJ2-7	TGTGCCAGCAGCTTAAATCCAGGGGACTACGAGCAGTACTTC	CASSLNPGDYEQYF
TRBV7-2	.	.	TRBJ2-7	TGTGCCAGCAGCCCCACCCTGAGCTCCTACGAGCAGTACTTC	CASSPTLSSYEQYF
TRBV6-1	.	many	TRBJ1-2	TGTGCCAGCAAAGGAGTCAGGCGGGGGGAAGGCTACACCTTC	CASKGVRRGEGYTF
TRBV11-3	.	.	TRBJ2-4	TGTGCCAGCAGCTTATTTGGCTCGGAGGGATTCGTTCAGTACTTC	CASSLFGSEGFVQYF
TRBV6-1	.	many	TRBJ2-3	TGTGCCAGCAGTGAAGCGCAGAGGAATACGCAGTATTTT	CASSEAQRNTQYF
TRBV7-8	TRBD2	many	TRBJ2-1	TGTGCCAGCAGCTCCCCGGGACTAGCGGGTCTCTACAATGAGCAGTTCTTC	CASSSPGLAGLYNEQFF
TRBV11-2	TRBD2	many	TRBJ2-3	TGTGCCAGCAGCCCGGGAGGGAATAGAGATACGCAGTATTTT	CASSPGGNRDTQYF
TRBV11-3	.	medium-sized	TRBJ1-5	TGTGCCAGCAGCTTAGGGACAAATCAGCCCCAGCATTTT	CASSLGTNQPQHF
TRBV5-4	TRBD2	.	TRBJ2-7	TGTGCCAGCAGCCGTCCAGGCGGGAGGATCGGGTACGAGCAGTACTTC	CASSRPGGRIGYEQYF
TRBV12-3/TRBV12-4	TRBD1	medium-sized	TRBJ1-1	TGTGCCAGCAGCGGACAGGGATTCACTGAAGCTTTCTTT	CASSGQGFTEAFF
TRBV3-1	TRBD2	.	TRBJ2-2	TGTGCCAGCAGCCACGGGACTAGAGGTTTTACCAACACCGGGGAGCTGTTTTTT	CASSHGTRGFTNTGELFF
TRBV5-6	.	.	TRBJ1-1	TGTGCCAGCAGCTTGAGTGGGATGCGGACTGAAGCTTTCTTT	CASSLSGMRTEAFF
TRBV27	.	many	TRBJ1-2	TGTGCCAGCAGGCTAATTAGGGGGGGGGGCGACTATGGCTACACCTTC	CASRLIRGGGDYGYTF
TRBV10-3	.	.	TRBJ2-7	TGTGCCATCAGCACCAGGAAGCCCGGGAAACACTCTTACGAGCAGTACTTC	CAISTRKPGKHSYEQYF
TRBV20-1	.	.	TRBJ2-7	TGCAGTGCCGAAAATCGGTTACGCTCCTACGAGCAGTACTTC	CSAENRLRSYEQYF
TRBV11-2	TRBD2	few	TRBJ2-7	TGTGCCAGCAGCTCGTCTTGGACTAGCGTGAGCGTGGGGCCCTACGAGCAGTACTTC	CASSSSWTSVSVGPYEQYF
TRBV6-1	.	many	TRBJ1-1	TGTGCCAGCAGGGAAAACATGAACGCTGAAGCTTTCTTT	CASRENMNAEAFF
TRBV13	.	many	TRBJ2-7	TGTGCCAGCAGCCGTGCCGGCTACGAGCAGTACTTC	CASSRAGYEQYF
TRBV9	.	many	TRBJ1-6	TGTGCCAGCAGCGTAAGTGGGCGAGCCTCCTATAATTCACCCCTCCACTTT	CASSVSGRASYNSPLHF